The 6 T cell receptor beta chains presented below share a single source sample, sequenced in a study of T cells in Graves' hyperthyroidism and ophthalmopathy. Authors of the study amplified TCR beta CDR3 regions from RNA transcripts. First-round RT-PCR of the TCR CDR3 relied on the HTBI primer set. From the multiplex PCR reads, TCRdb called clonotypes with MiXCR, one entry per CDR3 protein. The table shows under 700,000 distinct CDR3 sequences, with approximately 15% occurring only once. The sequencing sample was made of blood. Receptors were obtained from a young woman with Graves' hyperthyroidism.

The J gene is TRBJ2-5, the V gene TRBV20-1, with D uncertain. Deletions cut 6 bases from V and 5 bases from J, with 13 bases between. CDR3 length: 12 amino acids. CDR1 and CDR2 (germline): DFQATT, SNEGSKA (reference sequence). CDR3 bases: TGCAGTGCCCACTTGACGGGCGAGACCCAGTACTTC. Translating it yields CSAHLTGETQYF.

The chain employs TRBV20-1 and TRBJ1-2; TRBD1 agrees at 9 bases. The V gene's germline CDR1 is DFQATT and CDR2 SNEGSKA (reference sequence). J gave up 2 bases and V 6 bases, and 10 bases lay outside the gene matches. This CDR3 is 15 amino acids long. CDR3 sequence (DNA): TGCAGTGCACTCCCCCGGACAGGGGACAACTATGGCTACACCTTC. Translating it yields CSALPRTGDNYGYTF.

This clonotype turned up a few times. The chain is built from TRBV7-9 and TRBJ2-3; 11 positions match TRBD1. The CDR3 length is 16 residues. Germline assignment: CDR1 SEHNR and CDR2 FQNEAQ (reference sequence). The junction had 5 bases not matched to a gene; V was cut back by 5 bases and J by 1 base. CDR3 DNA sequence: TGTGCCAGCAGCCCGAAGGGACAGGGGGGCACAGATACGCAGTATTTT. It translates to CASSPKGQGGTDTQYF.

The V gene is TRBV14, the J gene TRBJ2-7, with 7 bases fitting TRBD2. V lost 4 bases to trimming and J lost 3 bases; unmatched junction nucleotides: 9. CDR3 size: 15 residues. Germline values: CDR1 SGHDN, CDR2 FVKESK. The CDR3 sequence: CASSLSGAYYYEQYF. The CDR3 nucleotides are TGTGCCAGCAGCCTCAGCGGGGCTTACTACTACGAGCAGTACTTC. The full variable domain, completed using reference TRBV14 and TRBJ2-7, is EAGVTQFPSHSVIEKGQTVTLRCDPISGHDNLYWYRRVMGKEIKFLLHFVKESKQDESGMPNNRFLAERTGGTYSTLKVQPAELEDSGVYFCASSLSGAYYYEQYFGPGTRLTVT.

The chain is built from TRBV6-1 and TRBJ2-1; TRBD2 agrees at 10 bases. The CDR3 extends over 15 amino acids. The V gene's germline CDR1 is MNHNS and CDR2 SASEGT. Losses at the gene ends were 6 bases for V and 2 bases for J; bases not matched to a gene: 4. The CDR3 here is CASRTAGGPYNEQFF. CDR3 nucleotide sequence: TGTGCCAGCAGAACAGCGGGAGGGCCCTACAATGAGCAGTTCTTC.

The CDR3 here is CSAKRTGGLNNEQFF. The CDR3 DNA reads as TGCAGTGCTAAGAGGACAGGGGGCTTAAACAATGAGCAGTTCTTC. The chain uses TRBV20-1 and TRBJ2-1, with TRBD1 identical over 11 bases. V lost 4 bases, J lost 5 bases, and 7 bases stayed unmatched. Germline CDR1 DFQATT, CDR2 SNEGSKA (reference sequence). This CDR3 is built from 15 residues.